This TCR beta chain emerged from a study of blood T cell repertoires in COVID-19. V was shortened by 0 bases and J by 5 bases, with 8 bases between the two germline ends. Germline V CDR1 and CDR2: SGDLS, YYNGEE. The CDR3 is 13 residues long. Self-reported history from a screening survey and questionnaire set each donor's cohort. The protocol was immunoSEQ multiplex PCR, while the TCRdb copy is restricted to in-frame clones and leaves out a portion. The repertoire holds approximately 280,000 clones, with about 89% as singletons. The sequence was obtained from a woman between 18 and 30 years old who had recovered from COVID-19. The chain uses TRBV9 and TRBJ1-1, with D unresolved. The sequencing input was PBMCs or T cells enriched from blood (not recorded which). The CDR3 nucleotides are TGTGCCAGCAGCGTAGGCGGGAGGACTGAAGCTTTCTTT. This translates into CASSVGGRTEAFF.